This T cell receptor beta chain derives from a study of blood T cell repertoires in COVID-19. Study-level information: COVID-19 samples collected from the United States, Italy and Spain covered acute and convalescent phases. Nucleic acid was either cDNA or gDNA, and it came from T cells, B-cell-depleted T cells, or PBMCs.

Participants, roughly 18 to 100 years old, spanned 25 or so US areas. Assignment of participants to cohorts was predicated upon participant-reported clinical history. Germline trimming cut 1 base from V and 3 bases from J; bases unmatched to any gene: 5. Looked up from germline, CDR1 is SGHKS and CDR2 is YYEKEE (reference sequence). The CDR3 extends over 15 amino acids. The repertoire was sequenced with immunoSEQ multiplex PCR; TCRdb's copy has only in-frame clones and lacks some. Among a few hundred thousand clones, about 88% were seen once, and the ten largest hold under 9.5%. The origin of this receptor is a woman aged 55 to 70 who had recovered from COVID-19. The source material was PBMCs or T cells enriched from blood (not recorded which). The chain has TRBV5-5 and TRBJ1-2, with TRBD1 identical over 8 bases. The chain's CDR3 is CASSLIQGADYGYTF. The CDR3, as DNA: TGTGCCAGCAGCTTGATCCAGGGGGCGGACTATGGCTACACCTTC.